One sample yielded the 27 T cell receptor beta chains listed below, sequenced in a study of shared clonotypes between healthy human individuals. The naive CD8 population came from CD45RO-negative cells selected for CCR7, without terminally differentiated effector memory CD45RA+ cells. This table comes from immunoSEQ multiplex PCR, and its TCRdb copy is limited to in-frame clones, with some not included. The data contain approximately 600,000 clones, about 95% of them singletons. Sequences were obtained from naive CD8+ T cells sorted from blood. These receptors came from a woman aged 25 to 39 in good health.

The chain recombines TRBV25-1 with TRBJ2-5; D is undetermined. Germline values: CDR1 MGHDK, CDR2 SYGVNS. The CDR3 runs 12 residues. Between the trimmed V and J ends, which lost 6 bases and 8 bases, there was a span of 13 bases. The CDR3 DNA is TGTGCCAGCAGACTTGCAGGTGGAACCCAGTACTTC. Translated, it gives CASRLAGGTQYF.

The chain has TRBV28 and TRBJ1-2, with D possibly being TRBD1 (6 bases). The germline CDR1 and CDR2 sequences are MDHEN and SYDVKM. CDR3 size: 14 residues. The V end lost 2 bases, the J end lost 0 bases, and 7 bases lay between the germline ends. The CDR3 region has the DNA TGTGCCAGCAGTTTAGGGGACACTAACTATGGCTACACCTTC. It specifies CASSLGDTNYGYTF.

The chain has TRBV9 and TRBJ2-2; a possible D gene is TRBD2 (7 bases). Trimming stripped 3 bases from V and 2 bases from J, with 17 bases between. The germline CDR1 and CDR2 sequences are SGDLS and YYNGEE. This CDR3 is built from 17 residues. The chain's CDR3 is CASSEPLWGGNTGELFF. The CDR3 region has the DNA TGTGCCAGCAGCGAGCCCCTGTGGGGGGGCAACACCGGGGAGCTGTTTTTT.

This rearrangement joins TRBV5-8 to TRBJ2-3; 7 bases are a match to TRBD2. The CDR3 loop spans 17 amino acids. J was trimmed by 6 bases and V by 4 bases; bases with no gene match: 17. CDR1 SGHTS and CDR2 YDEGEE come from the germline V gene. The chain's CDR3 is CASSAETGAEAGDTQYF. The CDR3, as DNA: TGTGCCAGCAGCGCCGAGACGGGCGCTGAAGCGGGGGATACGCAGTATTTT.

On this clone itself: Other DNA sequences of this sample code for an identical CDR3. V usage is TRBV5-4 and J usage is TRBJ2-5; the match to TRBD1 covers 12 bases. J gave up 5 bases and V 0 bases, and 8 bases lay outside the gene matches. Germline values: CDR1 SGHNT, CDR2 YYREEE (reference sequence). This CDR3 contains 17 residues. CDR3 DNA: TGTGCCAGCAGCTTGGGTTGGGGACAGGGGGCTAGGGAGACCCAGTACTTC. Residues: CASSLGWGQGARETQYF.

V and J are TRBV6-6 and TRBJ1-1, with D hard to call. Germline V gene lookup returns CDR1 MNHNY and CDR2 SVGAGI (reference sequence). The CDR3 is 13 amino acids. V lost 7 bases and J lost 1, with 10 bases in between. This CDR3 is CASTYMQNTEAFF. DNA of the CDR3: TGTGCCAGCACCTACATGCAGAACACTGAAGCTTTCTTT.

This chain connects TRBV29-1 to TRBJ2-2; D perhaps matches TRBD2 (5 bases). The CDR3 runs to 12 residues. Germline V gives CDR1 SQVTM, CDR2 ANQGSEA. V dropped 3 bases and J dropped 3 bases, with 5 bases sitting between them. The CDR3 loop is CSVEDYTGELFF. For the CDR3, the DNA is TGCAGCGTTGAGGACTACACCGGGGAGCTGTTTTTT.

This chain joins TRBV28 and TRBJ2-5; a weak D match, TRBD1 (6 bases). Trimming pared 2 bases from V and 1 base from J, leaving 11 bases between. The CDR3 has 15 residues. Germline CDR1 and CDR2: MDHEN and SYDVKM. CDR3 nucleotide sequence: TGTGCCAGCAGTTTAACAGGGACGTTCCAAGAGACCCAGTACTTC. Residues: CASSLTGTFQETQYF.

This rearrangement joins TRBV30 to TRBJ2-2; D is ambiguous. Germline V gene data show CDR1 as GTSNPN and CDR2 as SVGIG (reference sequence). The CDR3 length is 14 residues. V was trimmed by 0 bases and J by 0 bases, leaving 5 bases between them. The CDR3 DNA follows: TGTGCCTGGAGTGTTGGCACGAACACCGGGGAGCTGTTTTTT. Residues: CAWSVGTNTGELFF.

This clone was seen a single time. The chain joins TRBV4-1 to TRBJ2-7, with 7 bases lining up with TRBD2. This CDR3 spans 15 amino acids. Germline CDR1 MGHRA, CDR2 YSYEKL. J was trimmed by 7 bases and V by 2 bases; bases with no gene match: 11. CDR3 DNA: TGCGCCAGCAGCCAAAGGGGTGGCGGGAGTGGTGAGCAGTACTTC. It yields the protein CASSQRGGGSGEQYF.

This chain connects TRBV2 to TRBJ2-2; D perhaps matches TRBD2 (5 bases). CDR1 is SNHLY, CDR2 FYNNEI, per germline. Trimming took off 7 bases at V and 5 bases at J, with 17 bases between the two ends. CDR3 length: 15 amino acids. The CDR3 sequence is CASTSVGGNTGELFF. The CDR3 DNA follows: TGTGCCAGCACAAGCGTCGGAGGTAATACCGGGGAGCTGTTTTTT.

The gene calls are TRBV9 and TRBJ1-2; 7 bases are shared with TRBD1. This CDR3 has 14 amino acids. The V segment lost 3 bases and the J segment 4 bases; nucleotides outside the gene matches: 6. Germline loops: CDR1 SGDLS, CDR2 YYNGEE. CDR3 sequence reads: CASSATGAAYGYTF. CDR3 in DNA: TGTGCCAGCAGCGCAACAGGGGCAGCCTATGGCTACACCTTC.

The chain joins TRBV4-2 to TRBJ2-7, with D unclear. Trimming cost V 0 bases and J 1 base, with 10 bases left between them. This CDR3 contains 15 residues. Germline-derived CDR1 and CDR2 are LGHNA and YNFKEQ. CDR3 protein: CASSQDPGQSYEQYF. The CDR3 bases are TGTGCCAGCAGCCAAGATCCCGGCCAGTCCTACGAGCAGTACTTC.

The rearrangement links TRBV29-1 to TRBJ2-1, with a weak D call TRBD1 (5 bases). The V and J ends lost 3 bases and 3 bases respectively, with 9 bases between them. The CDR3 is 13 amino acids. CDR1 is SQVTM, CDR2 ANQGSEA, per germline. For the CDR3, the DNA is TGCAGCGTTGACCTGGACAACTACAATGAGCAGTTCTTC. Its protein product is CSVDLDNYNEQFF.

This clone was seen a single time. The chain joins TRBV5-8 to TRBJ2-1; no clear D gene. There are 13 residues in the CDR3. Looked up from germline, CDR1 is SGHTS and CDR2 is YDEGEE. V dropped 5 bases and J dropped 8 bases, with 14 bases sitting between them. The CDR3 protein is CASRVGFWYEQFF. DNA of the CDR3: TGTGCCAGCAGAGTAGGATTTTGGTATGAGCAGTTCTTC.

The CDR3 bases are TGTGCCAGTAGTACCCGGGGACGGGGCTACGAGCAGTACTTC. Protein sequence: CASSTRGRGYEQYF. V and J are TRBV19 and TRBJ2-5; D may match TRBD1 or TRBD2 (5 bases each). The J call is doubtful: the DNA matches TRBJ2-7 better. The germline V gene encodes CDR1 LNHDA and CDR2 SQIVND (reference sequence). The CDR3 totals 14 residues.

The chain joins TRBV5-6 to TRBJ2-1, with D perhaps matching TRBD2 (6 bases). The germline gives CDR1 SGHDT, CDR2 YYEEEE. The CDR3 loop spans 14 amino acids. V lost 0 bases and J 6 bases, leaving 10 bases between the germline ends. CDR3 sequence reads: CASSLVGRSNEQFF. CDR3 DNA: TGTGCCAGCAGCTTGGTGGGGAGGTCCAATGAGCAGTTCTTC.

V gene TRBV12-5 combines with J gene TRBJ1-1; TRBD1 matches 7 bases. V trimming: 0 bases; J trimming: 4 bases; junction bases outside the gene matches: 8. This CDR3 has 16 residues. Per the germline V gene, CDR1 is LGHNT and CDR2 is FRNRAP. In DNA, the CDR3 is TGTGCTAGTGGTTTGGTACTGCAGGGGGTAGGCACTGAAGCTTTCTTT. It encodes CASGLVLQGVGTEAFF. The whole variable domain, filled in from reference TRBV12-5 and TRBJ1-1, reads DARVTQTPRHKVTEMGQEVTMRCQPILGHNTVFWYRQTMMQGLELLAYFRNRAPLDDSGMPKDRFSAEMPDATLATLKIQPSEPRDSAVYFCASGLVLQGVGTEAFFGQGTRLTVV.

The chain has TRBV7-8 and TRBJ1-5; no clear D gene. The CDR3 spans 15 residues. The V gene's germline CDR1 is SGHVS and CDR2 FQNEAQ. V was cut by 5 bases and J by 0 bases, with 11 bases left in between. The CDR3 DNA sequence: TGTGCCAGCAGCCAGACGGGCGCTAGCAATCAGCCCCAGCATTTT. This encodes CASSQTGASNQPQHF.

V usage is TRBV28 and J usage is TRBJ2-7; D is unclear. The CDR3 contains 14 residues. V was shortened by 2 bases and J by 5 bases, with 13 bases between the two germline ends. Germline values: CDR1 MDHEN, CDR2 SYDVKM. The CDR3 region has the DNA TGTGCCAGCAGTTTAATGGGCGGTGGTGACGAGCAGTACTTC. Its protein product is CASSLMGGGDEQYF.

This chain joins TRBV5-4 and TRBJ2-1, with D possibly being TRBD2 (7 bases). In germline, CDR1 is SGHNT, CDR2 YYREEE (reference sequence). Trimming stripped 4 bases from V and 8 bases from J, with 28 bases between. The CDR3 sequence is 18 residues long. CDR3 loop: CASSDGGPLAGSIYEQFF. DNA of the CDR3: TGTGCCAGCAGCGACGGGGGCCCCTTAGCGGGCAGCATCTATGAGCAGTTCTTC.

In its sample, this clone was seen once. In DNA, the CDR3 is TGTGCCAGTAGGGGGACAGGGAAGGTAGGCGGCTACACCTTC. Translated, it gives CASRGTGKVGGYTF. V usage is TRBV19 and J usage is TRBJ1-2; 9 bases are a match to TRBD1. The CDR3 covers 14 residues. CDR1 LNHDA and CDR2 SQIVND come from the germline V gene (reference sequence). Trimming at V came to 6 bases and at J to 8 bases, leaving 10 bases not matched to a gene.

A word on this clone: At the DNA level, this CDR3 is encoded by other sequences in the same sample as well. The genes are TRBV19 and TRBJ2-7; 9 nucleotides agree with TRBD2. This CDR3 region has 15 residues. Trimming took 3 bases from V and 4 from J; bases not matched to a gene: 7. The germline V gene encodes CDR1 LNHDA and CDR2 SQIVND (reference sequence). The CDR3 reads CASSILAGEGYEQYF. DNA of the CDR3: TGTGCCAGTAGTATCTTAGCGGGAGAGGGATACGAGCAGTACTTC. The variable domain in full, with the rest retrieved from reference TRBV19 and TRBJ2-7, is DGGITQSPKYLFRKEGQNVTLSCEQNLNHDAMYWYRQDPGQGLRLIYYSQIVNDFQKGDIAEGYSVSREKKESFPLTVTSAQKNPTAFYLCASSILAGEGYEQYFGPGTRLTVT.

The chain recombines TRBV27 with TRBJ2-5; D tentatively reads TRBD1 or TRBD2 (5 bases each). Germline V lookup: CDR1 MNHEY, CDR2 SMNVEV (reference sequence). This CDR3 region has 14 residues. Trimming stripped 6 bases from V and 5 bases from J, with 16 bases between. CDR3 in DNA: TGTGCCAGCAGAACTACCGGGACCTGGGAGACCCAGTACTTC. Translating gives CASRTTGTWETQYF.

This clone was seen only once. CDR3: CASSLAGEGPSGNTIYF. The CDR3 DNA reads as TGTGCCAGCAGCTTGGCGGGAGAGGGGCCCTCTGGAAACACCATATATTTT. This chain joins TRBV7-8 and TRBJ1-3; D might be TRBD1 (5 bases). V lost 3 bases to trimming and J lost 0 bases, with 15 bases between them. The CDR3 spans 17 residues. The V gene's germline CDR1 is SGHVS and CDR2 FQNEAQ.

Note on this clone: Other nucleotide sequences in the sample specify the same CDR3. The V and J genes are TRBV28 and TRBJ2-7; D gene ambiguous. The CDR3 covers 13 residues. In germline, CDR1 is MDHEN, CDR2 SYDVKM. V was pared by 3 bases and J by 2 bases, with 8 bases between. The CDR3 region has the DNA TGTGCCAGCAGTTTTGGACCAACCTACGAGCAGTACTTC. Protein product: CASSFGPTYEQYF.

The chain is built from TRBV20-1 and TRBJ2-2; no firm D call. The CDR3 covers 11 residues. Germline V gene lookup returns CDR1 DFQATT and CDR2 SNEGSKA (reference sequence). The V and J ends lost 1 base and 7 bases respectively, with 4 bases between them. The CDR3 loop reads CSARVVGELFF. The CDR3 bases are TGCAGTGCTAGAGTTGTCGGGGAGCTGTTTTTT.